One sample yielded the 20 T cell receptor beta chains listed below, sequenced in a study of CD8 T cells in Susac syndrome. Random hexamers were used to reverse transcribe an amount of roughly 0.45 to 1 ug RNA. TCRdb reanalysed the immunoSEQ multiplex PCR reads using MiXCR and keeps one entry per CDR3 protein. The sample lists about 180,000 distinct CDR3 sequences, about 93% occurring once. Sequencing used CD4+ T cells from PBMCs. The receptor source for this set is a human donor with Susac syndrome.

The chain uses TRBV25-1 and TRBJ2-3; 8 nucleotides align to TRBD2. CDR1 is MGHDK and CDR2 is SYGVNS in the germline V gene. The CDR3 runs to 17 residues. J gave up 2 bases and V 2 bases, and 9 bases lay outside the gene matches. The CDR3 DNA is TGTGCCAGCAGTGAACCGATCGGGGGGGGCCCCACAGATACGCAGTATTTT. It codes for CASSEPIGGGPTDTQYF.

This clonotype was picked up a small number of times. The rearrangement links TRBV3-1 to TRBJ2-2; the D call may be TRBD1 or TRBD2 (6 bases each). In germline, CDR1 is LGHDT, CDR2 YNNKEL (reference sequence). CDR3 length: 14 amino acids. Trimming pared 4 bases from V and 3 bases from J, leaving 9 bases between. CDR3 DNA sequence: TGTGCCAGCAGCCCCGGGGGCTACACCGGGGAGCTGTTTTTT. Translation gives CASSPGGYTGELFF.

This sequence joins TRBV5-1 and TRBJ2-1, with a possible D match to TRBD2 (5 bases). V was cut by 1 base and J by 0 bases, with 11 bases left in between. This CDR3 is 16 amino acids long. In germline, CDR1 is SGHRS, CDR2 YFSETQ. The CDR3 DNA sequence: TGCGCCAGCAGCTTGTCCGGGATGAGCTCCTACAATGAGCAGTTCTTC. As protein: CASSLSGMSSYNEQFF.

This rearrangement joins TRBV4-1 to TRBJ2-3; 8 bases line up with TRBD1. The germline gives CDR1 MGHRA, CDR2 YSYEKL. V lost 4 bases and J lost 2; bases outside the gene matches: 5. The CDR3 is 15 amino acids. In nucleotides, the CDR3 is TGCGCCAGCAGCCGAGGACAGGGCCCCACAGATACGCAGTATTTT. Translation: CASSRGQGPTDTQYF.

The chain employs TRBV20-1 and TRBJ2-3; no clear D gene. V was trimmed by 2 bases and J by 0 bases, leaving 9 bases between them. CDR3 length: 14 residues. The germline V gene encodes CDR1 DFQATT and CDR2 SNEGSKA (reference sequence). The CDR3 sequence is CSARTLTSTDTQYF. CDR3 coding DNA: TGCAGTGCTAGAACCCTGACTAGCACAGATACGCAGTATTTT.

The chain has TRBV25-1 and TRBJ2-7, with 7 bases that match TRBD1. The germline gives CDR1 MGHDK, CDR2 SYGVNS. The J segment lost 5 bases and the V segment lost 4 bases, leaving 14 bases of the junction unmatched. This CDR3 has 16 amino acids. The CDR3 is CASSGAVRQGPNEQYF. The CDR3 region has the DNA TGTGCCAGCAGTGGTGCGGTGAGACAGGGCCCCAACGAGCAGTACTTC.

The V gene is TRBV7-2, the J gene TRBJ1-1; D gene ambiguous. CDR1 and CDR2 from the germline V gene are SGHTA and FQGNSA. Trimming took 1 base from V and 5 from J, leaving 8 bases between them. The CDR3 runs 13 residues. CDR3 residues: CASSLVLGTEAFF. The DNA for the CDR3 is TGTGCCAGCAGCTTAGTTTTGGGGACTGAAGCTTTCTTT.

The J gene is TRBJ2-2, the V gene TRBV4-2; the D is unclear. CDR3 length: 14 amino acids. CDR1 and CDR2 (germline): LGHNA, YNFKEQ. Trimming cost V 0 bases and J 6 bases, with 8 bases left between them. DNA for the CDR3: TGTGCCAGCAGCCAAGAAACCCCTCCCGGGGAGCTGTTTTTT. Its translation: CASSQETPPGELFF.

This rearrangement joins TRBV2 to TRBJ1-5, with 12 bases lining up with TRBD1. Germline assignment: CDR1 SNHLY and CDR2 FYNNEI. The CDR3 contains 14 residues. V lost 9 bases to trimming and J lost 6 bases; unmatched junction nucleotides: 6. CDR3 in DNA: TGTGCCAGTACCGGGACAGGGGGCGGTCAGCCCCAGCATTTT. Its translation is CASTGTGGGQPQHF.

This clonotype was recorded only once. The CDR3 nucleotides read TGTGCCACCAGCAGAGATCCATCGTTGGGAGGTGGAAACACCATATATTTT. Protein product: CATSRDPSLGGGNTIYF. The J gene is TRBJ1-3, the V gene TRBV15, with D hard to call. Germline assignment: CDR1 LNHNV and CDR2 YYDKDF (reference sequence). This CDR3 spans 17 amino acids. V lost 0 bases and J lost 3, with 15 bases in between.

The rearrangement uses TRBV30 and TRBJ2-2; the D is unclear. Trimming cost V 2 bases and J 4 bases, with 11 bases left between them. There are 14 residues in the CDR3. CDR1 is GTSNPN and CDR2 is SVGIG in the germline V gene (reference sequence). CDR3 sequence: CAWSIKQLTGELFF. DNA of the CDR3: TGTGCCTGGAGTATAAAGCAGCTCACCGGGGAGCTGTTTTTT.

This clonotype was seen just once. The chain recombines TRBV7-9 with TRBJ2-5; D is ambiguous. This CDR3 comprises 12 residues. Germline CDR1 reads SEHNR; CDR2 reads FQNEAQ (reference sequence). V dropped 5 bases and J dropped 0 bases, with 4 bases sitting between them. The CDR3 sequence is CASSKYQETQYF. The CDR3 bases are TGTGCCAGCAGCAAGTACCAAGAGACCCAGTACTTC.

The chain couples TRBV20-1 to TRBJ1-4; 9 bases agree with TRBD1. The CDR3 is 16 residues long. The V gene end was trimmed by 0 bases and the J gene end by 4 bases; junction bases not matched to a gene: 6. CDR1 and CDR2 (germline): DFQATT, SNEGSKA (reference sequence). The chain's CDR3 is CSARDYDRGSNEKLFF. CDR3 coding DNA: TGCAGTGCTAGAGATTATGACAGGGGGAGTAATGAAAAACTGTTTTTT.

The chain employs TRBV5-1 and TRBJ2-1; TRBD2 aligns across 7 bases. The V gene's germline CDR1 is SGHRS and CDR2 YFSETQ. The CDR3 loop spans 16 amino acids. The V and J ends lost 0 bases and 0 bases, in that order; junction bases with no gene match: 3. The CDR3 spells CASSLASGSSYNEQFF. The CDR3 bases are TGCGCCAGCAGCTTGGCTAGCGGAAGCTCCTACAATGAGCAGTTCTTC.

This clonotype occurred a few times. The J gene is TRBJ2-2, the V gene TRBV7-8, with a possible D match to TRBD2 (6 bases). Germline loops: CDR1 SGHVS, CDR2 FQNEAQ. The CDR3 has 15 residues. Trimming pared 3 bases from V and 0 bases from J, leaving 8 bases between. The DNA for the CDR3 is TGTGCCAGCAGCTTGGGGGGACCGAACACCGGGGAGCTGTTTTTT. Its protein product is CASSLGGPNTGELFF. The full variable domain, in which reference TRBV7-8 and TRBJ2-2 provide the parts outside the CDR3, is GAGVSQSPRYKVAKRGQDVALRCDPISGHVSLFWYQQALGQGPEFLTYFQNEAQLDKSGLPSDRFFAERPEGSVSTLKIQRTQQEDSAVYLCASSLGGPNTGELFFGEGSRLTVL.

The chain employs TRBV18 and TRBJ1-5; 7 bases align to TRBD1. This CDR3 comprises 14 residues. Looked up from germline, CDR1 is KGHSH and CDR2 is LQKENI. J was trimmed by 3 bases and V by 3 bases; bases with no gene match: 2. In DNA form, the CDR3 reads TGTGCCAGCTCACCGACAGGGACCAATCAGCCCCAGCATTTT. Protein: CASSPTGTNQPQHF.

The chain joins TRBV14 to TRBJ2-5, with a tentative D call TRBD2 (6 bases). The germline CDR1 and CDR2 sequences are SGHDN and FVKESK. V lost 4 bases and J 5 bases, leaving 20 bases between the germline ends. This CDR3 has 16 residues. In DNA, the CDR3 is TGTGCCAGCAGCCTGCGGGGCCGCGACCTTCGGGAGACCCAGTACTTC. Its protein is CASSLRGRDLRETQYF.

This clonotype is a singleton in its sample. The chain uses TRBV6-5 and TRBJ2-3; D is perhaps TRBD1 or TRBD2 (6 bases each). This CDR3 is 14 amino acids long. The germline V gene encodes CDR1 MNHEY and CDR2 SVGAGI. V dropped 1 base and J dropped 3 bases, with 8 bases sitting between them. The CDR3 nucleotides are TGTGCCAGCAGTTACTGGGGGGCGACAGATACGCAGTATTTT. Translation: CASSYWGATDTQYF.

This sequence joins TRBV20-1 and TRBJ2-7, with 15 bases identical to TRBD2. Per the germline V gene, CDR1 is DFQATT and CDR2 is SNEGSKA (reference sequence). V trimming: 6 bases; J trimming: 3 bases; junction bases outside the gene matches: 6. This CDR3 comprises 15 residues. The CDR3 DNA reads TGCAGTGCCTGGGGGACTAGCGGGAGGTTCTACGAGCAGTACTTC. Translated, it gives CSAWGTSGRFYEQYF.

The table lists this clonotype with a count of one. The chain recombines TRBV5-4 with TRBJ2-2; D uncertain. CDR1 SGHNT and CDR2 YYREEE come from the germline V gene (reference sequence). This CDR3 region has 14 residues. Trimming removed 3 bases from V and 5 bases from J, with 11 bases in between. CDR3 in amino acids: CASSSGGATGELFF. The CDR3 DNA sequence: TGTGCCAGCAGCTCCGGCGGAGCGACCGGGGAGCTGTTTTTT.